This T cell receptor (beta chain) originates from a study of blood T cell repertoires in COVID-19. About the study: The United States, Italy and Spain were the sources of the acute and convalescent COVID-19 samples. PBMCs, B-cell-depleted T cells, or T cells were the source of the cDNA or gDNA that made up the material.

The authors' processing: Researchers report that nucleated cell counts were estimated from reference gene primer amplification. TCRdb's copy holds only in-frame clones and misses some; the assay was immunoSEQ multiplex PCR. That table supplies the V and J calls and clone size; D and trimming were determined from the DNA. The table lists roughly 240,000 clones, 82% of them singletons. V lost 7 bases and J lost 7; bases outside the gene matches: 9. CDR3 length: 15 residues. The germline gives CDR1 MNHEY, CDR2 SVGAGI. The clonotype was recovered from a woman between 65 and 79 years old with acute or convalescent COVID-19. Material: peripheral blood. The rearrangement joins TRBV6-5 to TRBJ1-6; 8 positions agree with TRBD1. The CDR3 reads CASTRRAGGNSPLHF. The CDR3 coding sequence is TGTGCCAGCACCCGAAGGGCAGGGGGCAATTCACCCCTCCACTTT.